This TCR beta chain was captured in a study of human T cells and chemical hapten exposure. As for time point: pre-sensitization, week 0. Treatment defined: therapeutic diphenylcyclopropenone sensitization with weekly scalp DPC. Each patch-test visit's blood sample preceded patch application. TCRdb re-called the RACE reads with MiXCR, one entry per CDR3 protein. The table lists a few hundred thousand distinct CDR3 sequences, about 9% of them singletons, with about 2.1% in the top ten. There are many counts of this clonotype. What it binds is not known. Study results and limitations: A positive correlation with patch test score was shown by PT1 expanded TCR counts.

Germline-derived CDR1 and CDR2 are SEHNR and FQNEAQ (reference sequence). CDR3 length equals 14 residues. V gave up 5 bases and J gave up 3 bases, with 13 bases separating them. The chain combines TRBV7-9 with TRBJ1-2, with a weak D call TRBD1 (5 bases). Material: whole blood, obtained in connection with sensitization to the hapten diphenylcyclopropenone (DPC). The source of this sequence is a woman in her thirties or forties with alopecia areata. Some clones in this sample may be carry-over from other donors' samples. Here the CDR3 reads CASSPPGGYYGYTF. The CDR3, as DNA: TGTGCCAGCAGCCCCCCCGGGGGGTACTATGGCTACACCTTC.